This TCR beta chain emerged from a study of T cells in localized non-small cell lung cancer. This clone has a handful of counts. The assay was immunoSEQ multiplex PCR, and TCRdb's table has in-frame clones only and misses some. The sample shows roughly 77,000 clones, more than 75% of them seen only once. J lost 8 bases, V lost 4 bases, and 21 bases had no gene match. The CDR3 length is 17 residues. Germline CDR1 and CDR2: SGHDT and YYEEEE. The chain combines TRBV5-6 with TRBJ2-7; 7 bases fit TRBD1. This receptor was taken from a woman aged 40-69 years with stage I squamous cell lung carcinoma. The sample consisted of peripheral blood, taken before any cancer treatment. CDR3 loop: CASSLSGLAGGRAQQYF. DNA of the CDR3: TGTGCCAGCAGCCTCAGCGGATTAGCAGGGGGAAGAGCCCAGCAGTACTTC.